This T cell receptor beta chain emerged from a study of blood T cell repertoires in COVID-19. Across the study: Acute and convalescent COVID-19 specimens originated in the United States, Italy and Spain. The analysed material was cDNA or gDNA that came from T cells, B-cell-depleted T cells, or PBMCs.

CDR3 length: 18 amino acids. Seattle-derived patients entered the study during active infection and were followed longitudinally. Original data processing: Reference gene primer amplification in the assay estimated nucleated cell counts. Some clones are missing from TCRdb's copy, which holds only in-frame ones; the method was immunoSEQ multiplex PCR. From that table come the V and J calls and clone size; the DNA was used to work out D and trimming. The repertoire includes tens of thousands of clones, around 81% of them detected once, and about 20% sits in the top ten. This receptor was taken from a woman of 80 years or more with COVID-19, enrolled during active disease. The sample taken for sequencing was peripheral blood. V is TRBV12-2 and J is TRBJ1-5; no DNA check was done on the table's D call, TRBD1. TRBV12-2 is a recognized pseudogene. The CDR3 is CASRLSVFCAGCNQPQHF. CDR3 DNA sequence: TGTGCAAGTCGCTTATCGGTATTTTGCGCAGGGTGCAATCAGCCCCAGCATTTT.